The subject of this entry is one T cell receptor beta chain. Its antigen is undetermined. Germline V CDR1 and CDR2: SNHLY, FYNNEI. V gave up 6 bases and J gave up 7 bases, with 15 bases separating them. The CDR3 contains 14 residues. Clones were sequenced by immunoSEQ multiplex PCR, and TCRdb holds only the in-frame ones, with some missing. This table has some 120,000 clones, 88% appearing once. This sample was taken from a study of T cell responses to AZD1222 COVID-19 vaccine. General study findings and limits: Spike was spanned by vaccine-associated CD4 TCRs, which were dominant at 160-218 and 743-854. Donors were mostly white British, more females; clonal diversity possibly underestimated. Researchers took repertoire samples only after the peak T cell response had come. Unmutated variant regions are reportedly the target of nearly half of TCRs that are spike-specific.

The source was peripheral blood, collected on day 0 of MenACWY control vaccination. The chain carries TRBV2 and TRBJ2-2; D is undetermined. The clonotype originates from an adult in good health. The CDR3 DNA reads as TGTGCCAGCAGGCCGATTGAAAAGGGCGGGGAGCTGTTTTTT. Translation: CASRPIEKGGELFF.